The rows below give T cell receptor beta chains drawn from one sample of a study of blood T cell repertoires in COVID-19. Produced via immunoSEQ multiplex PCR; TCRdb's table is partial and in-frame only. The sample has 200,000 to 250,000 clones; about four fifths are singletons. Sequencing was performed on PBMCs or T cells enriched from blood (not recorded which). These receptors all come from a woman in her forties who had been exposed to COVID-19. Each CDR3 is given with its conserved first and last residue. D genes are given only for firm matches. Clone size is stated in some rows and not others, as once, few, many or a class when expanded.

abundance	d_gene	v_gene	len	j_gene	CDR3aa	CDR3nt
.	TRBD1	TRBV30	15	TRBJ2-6	CASPPGGAGANVLTF	TGTGCCTCACCACCAGGGGGCGCCGGGGCCAACGTCCTGACTTTC
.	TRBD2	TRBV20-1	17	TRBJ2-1	CSASGSSGGLSYNEQFF	TGCAGTGCTAGTGGTTCTAGCGGGGGTCTCTCCTACAATGAGCAGTTCTTC
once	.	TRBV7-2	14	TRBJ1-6	CASTKLGGNSPLHF	TGTGCCAGCACCAAGTTGGGGGGAAATTCACCCCTCCACTTT
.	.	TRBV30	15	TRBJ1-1	CAWSFDRLRNTEAFF	TGTGCCTGGAGTTTCGACAGGTTGAGGAACACTGAAGCTTTCTTT
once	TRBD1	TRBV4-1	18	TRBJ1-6	CASSQLIQGSSINSPLHF	TGCGCCAGCAGCCAACTAATACAGGGGTCATCTATTAATTCACCCCTCCACTTT
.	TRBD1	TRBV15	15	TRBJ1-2	CATSKPDRVKYGYTF	TGTGCCACCAGCAAACCGGACAGGGTAAAATATGGCTACACCTTC
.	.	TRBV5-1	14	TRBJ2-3	CASSASGFTDTQYF	TGCGCCAGCAGCGCCAGCGGGTTCACAGATACGCAGTATTTT
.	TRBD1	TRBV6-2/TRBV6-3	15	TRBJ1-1	CASSNPGQGLNWAFF	TGTGCCAGCAGTAACCCCGGACAGGGTCTAAATTGGGCTTTCTTT
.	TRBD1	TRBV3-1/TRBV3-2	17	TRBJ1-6	CASSLHRVQGAPSPLHF	TGTGCCAGCAGCCTTCACCGGGTTCAGGGGGCGCCTTCACCCCTCCACTTT
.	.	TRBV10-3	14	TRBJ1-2	CAISERSLGSGYTF	TGTGCCATCAGTGAGAGGAGTTTGGGTAGTGGCTACACCTTC
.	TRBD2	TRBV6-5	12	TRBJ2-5	CASRLAGGTQYF	TGTGCCAGCAGACTAGCGGGGGGGACCCAGTACTTC
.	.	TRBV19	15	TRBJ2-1	CASSMSRGVENEQFF	TGTGCCAGTAGTATGTCGCGGGGAGTGGAAAATGAGCAGTTCTTC
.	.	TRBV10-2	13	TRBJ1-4	CASSGGSGEKLFF	TGCGCCAGCAGTGGGGGATCGGGGGAAAAACTGTTTTTT
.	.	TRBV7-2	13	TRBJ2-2	CASSLGEAGELFF	TGTGCCAGCAGCTTAGGGGAGGCCGGGGAGCTGTTTTTT
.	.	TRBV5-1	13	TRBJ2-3	CASSPLSGDTQYF	TGCGCCAGCAGCCCCCTCAGTGGAGATACGCAGTATTTT
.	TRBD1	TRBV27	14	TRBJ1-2	CASSRQGGDYGYTF	TGTGCCAGCAGCAGACAGGGGGGAGACTATGGCTACACCTTC
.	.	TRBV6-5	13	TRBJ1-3	CASRGASGNTIYF	TGTGCCAGCCGGGGAGCCTCTGGAAACACCATATATTTT
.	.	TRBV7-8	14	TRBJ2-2	CASSLLRLPGELFF	TGTGCCAGCAGCCTTCTGAGGTTACCCGGGGAGCTGTTTTTT
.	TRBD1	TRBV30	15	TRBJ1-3	CAWSRRGRGGNTIYF	TGTGCCTGGAGTAGGAGGGGGCGCGGAGGAAACACCATATATTTT
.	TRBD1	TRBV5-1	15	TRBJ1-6	CASSGGTVGNSPLHF	TGCGCCAGCAGCGGGGGGACAGTGGGGAATTCACCCCTCCACTTT
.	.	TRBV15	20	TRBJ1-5	CATSRDLGVPRGYSNQPQHF	TGTGCCACCAGCAGAGATCTAGGAGTCCCTAGGGGATATAGCAATCAGCCCCAGCATTTT
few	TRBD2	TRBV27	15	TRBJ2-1	CASSPAGLNYNEQFF	TGTGCCAGCAGTCCCGCGGGACTAAACTACAATGAGCAGTTCTTC
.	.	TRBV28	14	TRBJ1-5	CASRQGIGNQPQHF	TGTGCCAGCAGGCAGGGGATCGGCAATCAGCCCCAGCATTTT
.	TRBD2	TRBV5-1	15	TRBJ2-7	CASTPRSSGGYEQYF	TGCGCCAGCACCCCCCGTTCGAGCGGGGGCTACGAGCAGTACTTC
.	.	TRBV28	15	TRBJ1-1	CASSLAPREGTEAFF	TGTGCCAGCAGTTTAGCCCCGAGGGAGGGGACTGAAGCTTTCTTT
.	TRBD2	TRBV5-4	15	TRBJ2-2	CASSWDYLNTGELFF	TGTGCCAGCAGCTGGGACTATCTGAACACCGGGGAGCTGTTTTTT
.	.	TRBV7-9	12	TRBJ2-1	CASSASGGEQFF	TGTGCCAGCAGTGCCAGTGGCGGTGAGCAGTTCTTC
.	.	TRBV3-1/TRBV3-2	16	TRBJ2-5	CASSLRPAGNQETQYF	TGTGCCAGCAGCCTCCGACCCGCAGGGAATCAAGAGACCCAGTACTTC
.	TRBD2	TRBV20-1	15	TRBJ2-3	CSASRAGDSTDTQYF	TGCAGTGCTAGTAGAGCGGGGGACTCCACAGATACGCAGTATTTT
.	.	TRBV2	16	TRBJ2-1	CASRADRGERGLEQFF	TGTGCCAGCAGAGCCGACAGGGGCGAACGGGGACTAGAGCAGTTCTTC
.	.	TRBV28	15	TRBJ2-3	CASNEGGELGDTQYF	TGTGCCAGCAATGAGGGTGGAGAGTTAGGAGATACGCAGTATTTT
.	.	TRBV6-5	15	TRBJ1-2	CASSQPPGLAGGYTF	TGTGCCAGCAGTCAACCACCCGGGCTAGCGGGGGGCTACACCTTC
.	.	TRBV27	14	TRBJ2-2	CASKRGSNTGELFF	TGTGCCAGCAAGCGAGGATCGAACACCGGGGAGCTGTTTTTT
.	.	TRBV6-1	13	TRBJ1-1	CASRQSLNTEAFF	TGTGCCAGCAGACAGTCCTTGAACACTGAAGCTTTCTTT
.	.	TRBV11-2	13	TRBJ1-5	CASSLAENQPQHF	TGTGCCAGCAGCTTGGCCGAAAATCAGCCCCAGCATTTT
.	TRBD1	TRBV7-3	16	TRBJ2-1	CASSRRTGALINEQFF	TGTGCCAGCAGCCGGCGAACAGGGGCCCTTATCAATGAGCAGTTCTTC
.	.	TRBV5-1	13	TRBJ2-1	CASSLSPFSEQFF	TGCGCCAGCAGCTTGTCCCCCTTTTCTGAGCAGTTCTTC
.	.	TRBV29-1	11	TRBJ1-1	CSVPGNTEAFF	TGCAGCGTTCCAGGGAATACTGAAGCTTTCTTT
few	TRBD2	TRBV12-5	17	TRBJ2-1	CASGLVTLAGGRNEQFF	TGTGCTAGTGGTTTGGTAACCCTAGCGGGGGGGAGAAATGAGCAGTTCTTC
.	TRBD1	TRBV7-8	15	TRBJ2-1	CASSGRQGYYNEQFF	TGTGCCAGCAGCGGAAGACAGGGGTACTACAATGAGCAGTTCTTC
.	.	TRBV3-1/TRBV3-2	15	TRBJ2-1	CASSQDNGEYNEQFF	TGTGCCAGCAGCCAAGATAACGGGGAGTACAATGAGCAGTTCTTC
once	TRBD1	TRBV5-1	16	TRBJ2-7	CASSLQRQGGLGEQYF	TGCGCCAGCAGCTTACAAAGACAGGGGGGCCTCGGTGAGCAGTACTTC
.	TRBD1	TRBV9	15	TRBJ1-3	CASSSQTGAGNTIYF	TGTGCCAGCAGCTCTCAGACAGGGGCTGGAAACACCATATATTTT
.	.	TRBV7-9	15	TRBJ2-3	CASSLVSLAGETQYF	TGTGCCAGCAGCTTAGTTTCACTAGCCGGGGAGACGCAGTATTTT
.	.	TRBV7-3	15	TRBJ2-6	CASSPQYSGANVLTF	TGTGCCAGCAGCCCGCAGTACTCTGGGGCCAACGTCCTGACTTTC
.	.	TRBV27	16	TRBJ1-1	CASRMGPGARWSEAFF	TGTGCCAGCAGGATGGGGCCGGGAGCTCGTTGGTCTGAAGCTTTCTTT
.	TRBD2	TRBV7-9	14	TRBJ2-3	CASSASGGGDTQYF	TGTGCCAGCAGCGCTAGCGGGGGGGGAGATACGCAGTATTTT
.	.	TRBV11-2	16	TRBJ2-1	CASSLVRRLSYNEQFF	TGTGCCAGCAGCTTAGTGCGCAGGCTGTCCTACAATGAGCAGTTCTTC